This TCR beta chain came from a study of T cells after yellow fever vaccination. At the level of the study: Some fractions had low cell numbers, and these were prepared with SMART-Seq v4 Ultra Low Input.

Comment on this clonotype: Antigen specificity is unknown.

Study-level findings and limits: Although the secondary response was weaker, it peaked faster, at day 5 versus 15.

TCRdb called the 5' RACE reads again in MiXCR, with one record for every CDR3 protein. The sample holds approximately 550,000 distinct CDR3 sequences, less than 20% seen once. Sequenced material: PBMCs, taken 15 days after the yellow fever booster vaccination. This TCR came from a young man who received the YFV17D yellow fever vaccine.

In nucleotides, the CDR3 is TGCAGTGCTGGCCCGGGACTGATAACCTACAATGAGCAGTTCTTC. Its translation: CSAGPGLITYNEQFF. The chain links TRBV20-1 to TRBJ2-1; possibly TRBD2 for D (6 bases). Germline CDR1 DFQATT, CDR2 SNEGSKA (reference sequence). Trimming removed 5 bases from V and 2 bases from J, with 16 bases in between. The CDR3 sequence is 15 residues long.